This TCR beta chain is from a study of spatial heterogeneity in lung cancer. Regarding the study as a whole: Counts of expanded intratumoral alpha and beta TCRs tracked tumor mutation counts.

This clonotype is judged medium-sized. Its antigen is currently unknown. Time point in this sample: sample taken at primary tumor resection. TCRdb re-called the 5' RACE reads through MiXCR, storing one row per CDR3 protein. This sample has about 10,000 distinct CDR3 sequences, with 2.5% to 3.5% found just once. The material was lung tumor tissue, obtained at surgery. This clonotype was sampled from a male donor with early-stage non-small cell lung cancer.

The CDR3 DNA reads as TGTGCCAGCAGTTTATGGGGCTCGCAGGGGTTTATCTATGGCTACACCTTC. Amino acids: CASSLWGSQGFIYGYTF. V is TRBV28 and J is TRBJ1-2; TRBD1 is a possible D gene (6 bases). V was pared by 0 bases and J by 4 bases, with 18 bases between. This CDR3 region has 17 residues. The germline V gene encodes CDR1 MDHEN and CDR2 SYDVKM.